The clone carrying this T cell receptor beta chain showed up many times. Its target is not known. The data derive from a study of T cells in Graves' hyperthyroidism and ophthalmopathy. Overall study results and limits: Most thyroid clonotypes expanded above 0.001 appeared in blood too.

Fresh peripheral blood, 9.5 to 10 ml of it, supplied the PBMCs. V was clipped by 0 bases and J by 3 bases; unmatched bases: 2. Germline V gives CDR1 MNHEY, CDR2 SVGAGI. This CDR3 comprises 14 residues. The TCR beta CDR3 regions underwent amplification using RNA transcripts as the source. HTBI primers were the set used in a first-round RT-PCR of the TCR CDR3. TCRdb independently ran MiXCR on the multiplex PCR reads; one entry per CDR3 protein. The sample contains fewer than 750,000 distinct CDR3 sequences, around 15% of which appear only once. This receptor was taken from a woman between 40 and 50 years old with Graves' ophthalmopathy. The chain carries TRBV6-5 and TRBJ2-7; 7 positions match TRBD1. Sequenced material: blood. CDR3 residues: CASSYSRDSYEQYF. Here the CDR3 DNA reads TGTGCCAGCAGTTACTCCCGGGACAGCTACGAGCAGTACTTC.